This T cell receptor beta chain comes out of a study of blood T cell repertoires in COVID-19. Authors' analysis steps: Reference gene primer amplification yielded estimated nucleated cell counts. Some clones are missing from TCRdb's copy, which holds only in-frame ones; the method was immunoSEQ multiplex PCR. V, J and clone size are taken as reported in that table, and D and trimming were inferred from the DNA itself. There are roughly 150,000 clones in the sample; around 84% occur only once, and 9.8% lies in the top ten. Germline V gives CDR1 WSHSY, CDR2 SAAADI. The CDR3 extends over 18 amino acids. Trimming cost V 2 bases and J 2 bases, with 19 bases left between them.

V usage is TRBV10-2 and J usage is TRBJ1-5, with a weak D call TRBD1 (5 bases). The sample taken for sequencing was peripheral blood. The clonotype comes from a woman in her forties or fifties with acute or convalescent COVID-19. The CDR3, as DNA: TGCGCCAGCAGTGAGACAGGAATCGGAGGGTGGGGCAATCAGCCCCAGCATTTT. As protein: CASSETGIGGWGNQPQHF.